The text below deals with one T cell receptor beta chain. The data were taken from a study of blood T cell repertoires in COVID-19. For the study at large: Spain, Italy and the United States supplied samples that represented acute and convalescent COVID-19. PBMCs, B-cell-depleted T cells, or T cells provided the cDNA or gDNA that made up the material.

CDR3 length: 16 amino acids. The trim removed 4 bases at V and 3 bases at J, leaving 8 bases unmatched. Germline CDR1 SGHRS, CDR2 YFSETQ. Study processing details: Estimation of nucleated cell counts relied on the amplification of reference gene primers. Data came from immunoSEQ multiplex PCR; TCRdb stores just in-frame clones and leaves some out. V and J calls and clone size are copied from that table; D and trimming were computed from the DNA. The repertoire holds some 66,000 clones, with about nine tenths as singletons. The V and J genes are TRBV5-1 and TRBJ2-3, with 10 bases lining up with TRBD1. This sequence originates from a human donor with active COVID-19. The donor label of this sample is uncertain. Sample: peripheral blood. The CDR3 protein is CASSPRQGALTDTQYF. As DNA, the CDR3 is TGCGCCAGCAGCCCTCGACAGGGGGCGCTTACAGATACGCAGTATTTT.